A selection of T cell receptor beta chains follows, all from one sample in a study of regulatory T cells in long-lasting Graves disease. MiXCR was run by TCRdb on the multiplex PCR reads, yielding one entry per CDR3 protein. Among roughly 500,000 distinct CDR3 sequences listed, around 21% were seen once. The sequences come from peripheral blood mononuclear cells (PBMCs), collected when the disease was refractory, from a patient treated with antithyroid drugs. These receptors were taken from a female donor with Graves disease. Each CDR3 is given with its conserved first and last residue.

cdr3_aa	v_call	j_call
CASRTGLAGRDEQFF	TRBV6-2/TRBV6-3	TRBJ2-1
CASSLAGLGEQYF	TRBV7-2	TRBJ2-7
CASTPEISGANVLTF	TRBV6-1	TRBJ2-6
CASSLLGLAGGNEQFF	TRBV27	TRBJ2-1
CASSFSGTGLLQTQYF	TRBV7-8	TRBJ2-5
CSARDRRRVPSYEQYF	TRBV20-1	TRBJ2-7
CASSLNLGQNSPLHF	TRBV5-1	TRBJ1-6
CSVEMANTEAFF	TRBV29-1	TRBJ1-1
CASSLGLFGANVLTF	TRBV27	TRBJ2-6
CASSYSGGVQETQYF	TRBV6-2/TRBV6-3	TRBJ2-5
CASSEAQWTSGSYEQYF	TRBV2	TRBJ2-7
CASSFSQGSLNTEAFF	TRBV12-3/TRBV12-4	TRBJ1-1
CASTGTQAFYEQYF	TRBV2	TRBJ2-7
CASSYREVPPELFF	TRBV6-5	TRBJ2-2
CASSLYASGEKLFF	TRBV27	TRBJ1-4
CASSSVSGAYEQYF	TRBV11-3	TRBJ2-7
CSATRTGTQYF	TRBV20-1	TRBJ2-5
CASSQEHDRGSPYEQYF	TRBV4-2	TRBJ2-7
CASSVSINYGYTF	TRBV9	TRBJ1-2
CATSESTGRDEQYF	TRBV24-1	TRBJ2-7
CASSPGTASSYEQYF	TRBV11-2	TRBJ2-7
CSAAIGGYTEAFF	TRBV29-1	TRBJ1-1
CSVDAGGSAFF	TRBV29-1	TRBJ1-1
CASSLIPGGDYEQYF	TRBV11-2	TRBJ2-7
CASSPWGLANTGELFF	TRBV3-1	TRBJ2-2
CASLGTGRDYGYTF	TRBV5-6	TRBJ1-2